This TCR beta chain was profiled in a study of T-cell reconstitution after alpha-beta-depleted transplantation in children. V lost 5 bases to trimming and J lost 10 bases, with 22 bases between them. Looked up from germline, CDR1 is SGHVS and CDR2 is FQNEAQ. The CDR3 sequence is 15 residues long. There are a few counts of this clonotype. Unique molecular identifiers featured in how the TCRbeta library was prepared. Each CDR3 protein gets one entry after TCRdb re-called the PCR reads with MiXCR. The sample has some 200,000 distinct CDR3 sequences, about 6.3% seen once. The receptor's source is a human donor who donated a stem cell graft to a child with Wiskott-Aldrich syndrome. The chain is built from TRBV7-8 and TRBJ2-3; the D gene could be TRBD1 or TRBD2 (6 bases each). The sequences come from PBMCs from the stem cell graft donor, collected from the stem cell graft. CDR3 sequence (DNA): TGTGCCAGCAGCCCCCGACTAGGGGGTCGCCAGTCGCAGTATTTT. As protein: CASSPRLGGRQSQYF. The full variable domain, completed using reference TRBV7-8 and TRBJ2-3, is GAGVSQSPRYKVAKRGQDVALRCDPISGHVSLFWYQQALGQGPEFLTYFQNEAQLDKSGLPSDRFFAERPEGSVSTLKIQRTQQEDSAVYLCASSPRLGGRQSQYFGPGTRLTVL.